This section outlines one TCR beta chain sequence together with its context. Its target is unknown. cDNA libraries for TCR beta contained unique molecular identifiers. MiXCR, run by TCRdb on the PCR reads, gives a single entry per CDR3 protein. This table has hundreds of thousands of distinct CDR3 sequences, about 39% appearing once. This specimen belongs to a study of post-analysis software for immune sequencing data. Study as a whole: The cohort encompassed relapsing-remitting, secondary progressive and progressive-relapsing multiple sclerosis disease courses.

Deletions cut 4 bases from V and 7 bases from J, with 11 bases between. Germline CDR1 and CDR2: SGHRS and YFSETQ. The CDR3 sequence is 12 residues long. Overall study results and limits: For normalized Chao1 diversity, multiple sclerosis patients scored significantly lower than controls did. The study found TRBV5-6, TRBV5-1 and TRBV20-1 among about 5 TRBV segments more frequent in patients than controls. Samples from a shared batch, those prepared together, strongly co-clustered by F measure.

This clonotype originated in a girl aged 2-10 years with multiple sclerosis. The sample consisted of blood. The chain carries TRBV5-1 and TRBJ1-2; D possibly corresponds to TRBD1 (6 bases). The CDR3, as DNA: TGCGCCAGCAGCGGAGGGGGTCGTGGCTACACCTTC. Protein product: CASSGGGRGYTF.